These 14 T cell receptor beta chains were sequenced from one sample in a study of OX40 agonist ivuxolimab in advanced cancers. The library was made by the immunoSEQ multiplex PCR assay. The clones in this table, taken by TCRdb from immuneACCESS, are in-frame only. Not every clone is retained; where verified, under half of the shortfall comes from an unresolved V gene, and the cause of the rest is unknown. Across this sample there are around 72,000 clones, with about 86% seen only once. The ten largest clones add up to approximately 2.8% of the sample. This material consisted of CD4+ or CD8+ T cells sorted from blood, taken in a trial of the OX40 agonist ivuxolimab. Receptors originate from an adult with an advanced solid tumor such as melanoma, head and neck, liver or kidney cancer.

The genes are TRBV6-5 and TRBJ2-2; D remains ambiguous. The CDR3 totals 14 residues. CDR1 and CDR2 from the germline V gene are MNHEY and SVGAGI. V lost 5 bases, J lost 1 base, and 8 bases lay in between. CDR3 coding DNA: TGTGCCAGCAGTGCCAGTCTGAACACCGGGGAGCTGTTTTTT. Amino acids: CASSASLNTGELFF.

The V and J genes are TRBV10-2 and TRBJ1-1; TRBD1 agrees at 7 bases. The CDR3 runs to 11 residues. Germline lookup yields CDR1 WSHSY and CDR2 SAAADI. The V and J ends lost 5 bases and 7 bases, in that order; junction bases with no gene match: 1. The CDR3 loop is CASSRDSEAFF. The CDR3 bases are TGCGCCAGCAGTAGGGACAGTGAAGCTTTCTTT.

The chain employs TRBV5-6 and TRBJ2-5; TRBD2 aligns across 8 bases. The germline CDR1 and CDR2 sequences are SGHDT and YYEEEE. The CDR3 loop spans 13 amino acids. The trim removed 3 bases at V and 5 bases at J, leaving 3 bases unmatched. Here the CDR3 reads CASSYGGAETQYF. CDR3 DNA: TGTGCCAGCAGCTACGGGGGGGCGGAGACCCAGTACTTC. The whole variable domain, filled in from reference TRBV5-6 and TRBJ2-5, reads DAGVTQSPTHLIKTRGQQVTLRCSPKSGHDTVSWYQQALGQGPQFIFQYYEEEERQRGNFPDRFSGHQFPNYSSELNVNALLLGDSALYLCASSYGGAETQYFGPGTRLLVL.

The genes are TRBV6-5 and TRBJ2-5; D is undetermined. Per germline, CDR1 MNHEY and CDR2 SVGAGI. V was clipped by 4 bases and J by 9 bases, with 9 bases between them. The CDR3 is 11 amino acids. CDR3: CASSSFGAQYF. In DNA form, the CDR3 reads TGTGCCAGCAGTTCCTTTGGGGCCCAGTACTTC.

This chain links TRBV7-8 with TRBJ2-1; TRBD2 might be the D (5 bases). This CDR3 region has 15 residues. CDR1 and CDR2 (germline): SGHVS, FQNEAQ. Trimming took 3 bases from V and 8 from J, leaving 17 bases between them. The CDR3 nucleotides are TGTGCCAGCAGCTTCGGTGGGTCTAGCCCTTATGAGCAGTTCTTC. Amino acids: CASSFGGSSPYEQFF.

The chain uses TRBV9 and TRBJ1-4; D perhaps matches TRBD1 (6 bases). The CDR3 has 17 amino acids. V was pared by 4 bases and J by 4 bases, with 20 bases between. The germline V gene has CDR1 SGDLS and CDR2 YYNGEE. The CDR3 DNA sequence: TGTGCCAGCAGCTCCCTTACAGGGAACGTCGGTAATGAAAAACTGTTTTTT. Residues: CASSSLTGNVGNEKLFF.

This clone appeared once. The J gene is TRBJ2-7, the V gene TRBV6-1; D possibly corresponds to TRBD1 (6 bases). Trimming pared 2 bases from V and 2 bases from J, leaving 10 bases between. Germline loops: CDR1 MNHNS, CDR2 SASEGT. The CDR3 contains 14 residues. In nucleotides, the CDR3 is TGTGCCAGCAGTGAATTTAGGGGGACCTACGAGCAGTACTTC. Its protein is CASSEFRGTYEQYF.

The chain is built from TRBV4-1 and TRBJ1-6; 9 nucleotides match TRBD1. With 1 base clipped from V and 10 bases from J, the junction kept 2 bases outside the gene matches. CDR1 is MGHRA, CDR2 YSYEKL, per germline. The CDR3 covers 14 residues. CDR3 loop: CASSQAGQGSPLHF. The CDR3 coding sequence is TGCGCCAGCAGCCAAGCCGGACAGGGGTCACCCCTCCACTTT.

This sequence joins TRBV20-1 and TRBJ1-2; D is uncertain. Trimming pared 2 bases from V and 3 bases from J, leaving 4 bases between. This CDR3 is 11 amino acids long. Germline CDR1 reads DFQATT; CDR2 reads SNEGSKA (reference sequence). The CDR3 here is CSARLDYGYTF. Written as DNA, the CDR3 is TGCAGTGCTAGATTAGACTATGGCTACACCTTC.

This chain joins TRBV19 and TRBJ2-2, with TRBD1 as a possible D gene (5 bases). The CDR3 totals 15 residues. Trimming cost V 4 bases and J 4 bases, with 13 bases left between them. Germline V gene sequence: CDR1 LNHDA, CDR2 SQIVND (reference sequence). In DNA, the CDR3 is TGTGCCAGTAGTAGGCCTGGGCAGGGCACCGGGGAGCTGTTTTTT. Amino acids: CASSRPGQGTGELFF.

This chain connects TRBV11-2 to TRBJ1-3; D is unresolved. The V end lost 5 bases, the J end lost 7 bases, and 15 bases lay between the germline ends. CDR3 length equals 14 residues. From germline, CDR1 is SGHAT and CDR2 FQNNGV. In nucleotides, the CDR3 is TGTGCCAGCAGCCCAGGACTTTCGAGGAACACCATATATTTT. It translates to CASSPGLSRNTIYF.

CDR3 region: CASRRTSSYEQYF. The CDR3 coding sequence is TGTGCCAGCAGACGGACTAGCAGCTACGAGCAGTACTTC. J is TRBJ2-7 and V is TRBV6-1; TRBD2 aligns across 8 bases. After removal of 6 bases from V and 3 bases from J, the junction contained 4 bases not matched to a gene. In germline, CDR1 is MNHNS, CDR2 SASEGT. This CDR3 contains 13 residues.

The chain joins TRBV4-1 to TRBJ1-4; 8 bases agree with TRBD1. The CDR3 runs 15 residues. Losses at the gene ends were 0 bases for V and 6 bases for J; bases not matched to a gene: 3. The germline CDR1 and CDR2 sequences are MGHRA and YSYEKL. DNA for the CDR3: TGCGCCAGCAGCCAAGATCTACAGGGGGATGAAAAACTGTTTTTT. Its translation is CASSQDLQGDEKLFF.

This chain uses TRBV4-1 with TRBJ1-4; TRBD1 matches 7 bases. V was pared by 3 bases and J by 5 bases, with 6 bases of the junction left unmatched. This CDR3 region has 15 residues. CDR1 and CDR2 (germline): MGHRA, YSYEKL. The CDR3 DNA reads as TGCGCCAGCAGCCAGCCGGGACAGTCCAATGAAAAACTGTTTTTT. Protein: CASSQPGQSNEKLFF.